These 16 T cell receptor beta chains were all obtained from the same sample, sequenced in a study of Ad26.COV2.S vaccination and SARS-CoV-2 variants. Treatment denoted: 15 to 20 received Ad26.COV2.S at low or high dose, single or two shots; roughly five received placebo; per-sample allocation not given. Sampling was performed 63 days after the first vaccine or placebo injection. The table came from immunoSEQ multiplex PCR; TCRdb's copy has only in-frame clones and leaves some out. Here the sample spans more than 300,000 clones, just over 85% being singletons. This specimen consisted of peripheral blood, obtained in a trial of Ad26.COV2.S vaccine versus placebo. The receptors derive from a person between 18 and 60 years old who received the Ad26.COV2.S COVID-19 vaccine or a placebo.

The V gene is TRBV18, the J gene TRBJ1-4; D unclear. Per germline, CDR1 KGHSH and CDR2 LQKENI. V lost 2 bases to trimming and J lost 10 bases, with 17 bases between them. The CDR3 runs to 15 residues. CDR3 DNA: TGTGCCAGCTCACCAGGGTGGAGGCACCCGGGAAAACTGTTTTTT. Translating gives CASSPGWRHPGKLFF.

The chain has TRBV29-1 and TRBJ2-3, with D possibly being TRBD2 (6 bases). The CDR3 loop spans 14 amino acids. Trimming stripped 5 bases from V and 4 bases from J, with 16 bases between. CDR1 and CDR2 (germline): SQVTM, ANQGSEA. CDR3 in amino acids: CSVRWWGVADTQYF. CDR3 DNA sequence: TGCAGCGTTAGGTGGTGGGGGGTAGCAGATACGCAGTATTTT.

CDR3 sequence: CASRVAGGLGEQFF. CDR3 DNA: TGTGCCAGCAGGGTAGCGGGGGGGCTTGGGGAGCAGTTCTTC. This sequence joins TRBV25-1 and TRBJ2-1, with 11 positions matching TRBD2. CDR1 is MGHDK and CDR2 is SYGVNS in the germline V gene. V trimming: 6 bases; J trimming: 10 bases; junction bases outside the gene matches: 8. This CDR3 has 14 amino acids.

The CDR3 nucleotides are TGTGCCAGTAGTTCTTGGGTTTTTGAGCCCCAGCATTTT. Translated: CASSSWVFEPQHF. The rearrangement uses TRBV19 and TRBJ1-5; no firm D call. This CDR3 comprises 13 residues. Germline loops: CDR1 LNHDA, CDR2 SQIVND (reference sequence). V lost 5 bases and J 8 bases, leaving 13 bases between the germline ends.

CDR3 protein: CASRDEMNTEAFF. The CDR3 coding sequence is TGTGCCAGCAGAGACGAGATGAACACTGAAGCTTTCTTT. The rearrangement links TRBV2 to TRBJ1-1, with D hard to call. Trimming removed 6 bases from V and 0 bases from J, with 8 bases in between. Per germline, CDR1 SNHLY and CDR2 FYNNEI. This CDR3 is built from 13 residues. The full variable domain, completed using reference TRBV2 and TRBJ1-1, is EPEVTQTPSHQVTQMGQEVILRCVPISNHLYFYWYRQILGQKVEFLVSFYNNEISEKSEIFDDQFSVERPDGSNFTLKIRSTKLEDSAMYFCASRDEMNTEAFFGQGTRLTVV.

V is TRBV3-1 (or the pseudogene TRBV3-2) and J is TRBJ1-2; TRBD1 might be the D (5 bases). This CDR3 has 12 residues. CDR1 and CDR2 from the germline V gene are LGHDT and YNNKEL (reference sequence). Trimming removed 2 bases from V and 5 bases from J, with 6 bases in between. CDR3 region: CASSQQGYGYTF. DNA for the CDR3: TGTGCCAGCAGCCAACAGGGATATGGCTACACCTTC.

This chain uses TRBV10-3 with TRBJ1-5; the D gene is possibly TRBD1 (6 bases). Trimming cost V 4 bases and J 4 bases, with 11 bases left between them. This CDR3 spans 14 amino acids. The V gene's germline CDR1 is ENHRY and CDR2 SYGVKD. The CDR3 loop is CAISAGTTNQPQHF. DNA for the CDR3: TGTGCCATCAGTGCCGGGACAACTAATCAGCCCCAGCATTTT.

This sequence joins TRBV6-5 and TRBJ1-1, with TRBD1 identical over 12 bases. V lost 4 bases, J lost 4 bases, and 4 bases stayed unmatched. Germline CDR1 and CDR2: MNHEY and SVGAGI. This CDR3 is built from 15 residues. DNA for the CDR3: TGTGCCAGCAGTTGGGGACAGGGGGCAGCCACTGAAGCTTTCTTT. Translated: CASSWGQGAATEAFF.

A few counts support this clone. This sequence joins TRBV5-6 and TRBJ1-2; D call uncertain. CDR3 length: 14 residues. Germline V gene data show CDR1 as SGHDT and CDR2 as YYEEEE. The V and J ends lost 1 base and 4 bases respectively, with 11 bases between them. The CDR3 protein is CASSLTVGSYGYTF. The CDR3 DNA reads TGTGCCAGCAGCTTGACGGTAGGGAGCTATGGCTACACCTTC.

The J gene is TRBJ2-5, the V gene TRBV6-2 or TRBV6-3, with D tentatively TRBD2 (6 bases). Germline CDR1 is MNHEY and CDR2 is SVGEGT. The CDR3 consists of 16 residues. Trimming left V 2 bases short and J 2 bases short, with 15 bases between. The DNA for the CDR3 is TGTGCCAGCAGTTACGAGCTCTGGGGAGGTCAAGAGACCCAGTACTTC. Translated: CASSYELWGGQETQYF.

Here the CDR3 reads CASSYGSGSGGENTGELFF. The CDR3 DNA follows: TGTGCCAGCAGTTACGGGAGCGGTAGCGGGGGGGAGAACACCGGGGAGCTGTTTTTT. This chain uses TRBV6-2 or TRBV6-3 with TRBJ2-2; 11 positions agree with TRBD2. J was trimmed by 1 base and V by 2 bases; bases with no gene match: 9. Germline CDR1 MNHEY, CDR2 SVGEGT. CDR3 length: 19 amino acids.

CDR3 protein: CASSLGGQGGGEKLFF. The CDR3 nucleotides read TGCGCCAGCAGCTTGGGTGGGCAGGGCGGTGGTGAAAAACTGTTTTTT. V is TRBV5-1 and J is TRBJ1-4, with a weak D call TRBD1 (5 bases). Trimming removed 0 bases from V and 7 bases from J, with 16 bases in between. The length of the CDR3 is 16 residues. Germline V gene lookup returns CDR1 SGHRS and CDR2 YFSETQ.

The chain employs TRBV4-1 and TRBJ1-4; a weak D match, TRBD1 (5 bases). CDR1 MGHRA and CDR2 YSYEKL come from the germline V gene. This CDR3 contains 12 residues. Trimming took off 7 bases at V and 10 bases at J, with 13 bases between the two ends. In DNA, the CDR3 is TGCGCCAGCATCGGGACTGGGGGAAAACTGTTTTTT. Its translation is CASIGTGGKLFF.

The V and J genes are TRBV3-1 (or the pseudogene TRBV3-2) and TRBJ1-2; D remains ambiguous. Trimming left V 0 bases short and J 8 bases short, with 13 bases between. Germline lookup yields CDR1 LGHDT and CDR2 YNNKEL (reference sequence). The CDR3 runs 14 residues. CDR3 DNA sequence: TGTGCCAGCAGCCAAGAGTGGGCTGGCCGGGGCTACACCTTC. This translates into CASSQEWAGRGYTF.

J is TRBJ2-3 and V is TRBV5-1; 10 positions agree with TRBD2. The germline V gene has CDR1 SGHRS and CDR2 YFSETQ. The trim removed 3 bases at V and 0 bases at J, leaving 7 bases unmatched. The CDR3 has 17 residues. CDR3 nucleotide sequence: TGCGCCAGCAGCTCCCTTACTAGCGGGGAAAGCACAGATACGCAGTATTTT. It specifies CASSSLTSGESTDTQYF.

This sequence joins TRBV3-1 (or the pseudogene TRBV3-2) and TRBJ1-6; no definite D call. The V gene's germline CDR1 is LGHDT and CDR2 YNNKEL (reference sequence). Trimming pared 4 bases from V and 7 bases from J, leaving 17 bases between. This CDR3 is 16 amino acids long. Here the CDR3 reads CASSRSEEGRNSPLHF. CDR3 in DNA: TGTGCCAGCAGCCGCTCCGAAGAGGGCAGAAATTCACCCCTCCACTTT.